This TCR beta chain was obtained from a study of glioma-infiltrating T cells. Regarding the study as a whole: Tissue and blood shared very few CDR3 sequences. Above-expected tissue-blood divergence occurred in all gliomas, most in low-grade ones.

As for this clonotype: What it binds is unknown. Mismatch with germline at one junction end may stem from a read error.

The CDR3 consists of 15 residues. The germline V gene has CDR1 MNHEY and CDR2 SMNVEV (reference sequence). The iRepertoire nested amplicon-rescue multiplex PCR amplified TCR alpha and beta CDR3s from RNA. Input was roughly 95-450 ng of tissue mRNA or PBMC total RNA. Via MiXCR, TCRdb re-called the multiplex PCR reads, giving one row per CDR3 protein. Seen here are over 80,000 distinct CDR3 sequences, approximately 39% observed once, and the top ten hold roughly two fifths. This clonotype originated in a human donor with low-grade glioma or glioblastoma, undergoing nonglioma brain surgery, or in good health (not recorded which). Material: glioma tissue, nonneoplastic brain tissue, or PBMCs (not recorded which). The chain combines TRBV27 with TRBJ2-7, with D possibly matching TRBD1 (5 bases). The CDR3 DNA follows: TGTGCCAGCAGTCCCAGGACATCCCCCTCCTACGAGCAGTGCTTC. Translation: CASSPRTSPSYEQCF.